This T cell receptor (beta chain) derives from a study of blood T cell repertoires in COVID-19. About the research overall: Samples of COVID-19 (acute and convalescent) were obtained from the United States, Italy and Spain.

Seattle-derived patients entered the study during active infection and were followed longitudinally. Original data processing: Amplification from reference gene primers served as the basis for estimated nucleated cell counts. Clones were read by immunoSEQ multiplex PCR, and TCRdb kept only the in-frame ones, dropping some. V, J and clone size are taken as reported in that table, and D and trimming were inferred from the DNA itself. The repertoire holds about 180,000 clones, with around 83% as singletons. The sample taken for sequencing was peripheral blood. This TCR was recovered from a woman in her seventies with COVID-19, enrolled during active disease.

CDR3 nucleotide sequence: TGTGCCTGGAACCCTGAACAGGGGGCATGGAATGAGCAGTTCTTC. Translated, it gives CAWNPEQGAWNEQFF. This chain links TRBV30 with TRBJ2-1, with TRBD1 matching over 9 bases. This CDR3 has 15 residues. Germline V lookup: CDR1 GTSNPN, CDR2 SVGIG (reference sequence). The V gene end was trimmed by 4 bases and the J gene end by 7 bases; junction bases not matched to a gene: 11.